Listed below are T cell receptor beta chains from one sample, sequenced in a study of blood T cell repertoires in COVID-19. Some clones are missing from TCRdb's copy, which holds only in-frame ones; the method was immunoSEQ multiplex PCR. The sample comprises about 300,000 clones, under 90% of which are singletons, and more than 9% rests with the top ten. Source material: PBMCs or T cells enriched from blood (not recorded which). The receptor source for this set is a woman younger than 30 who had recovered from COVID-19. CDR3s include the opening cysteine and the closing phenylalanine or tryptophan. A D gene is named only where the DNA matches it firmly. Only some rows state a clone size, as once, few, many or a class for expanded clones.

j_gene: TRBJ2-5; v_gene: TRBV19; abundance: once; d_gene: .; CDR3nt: TGTGCCAGTAGTATGACAGGACCCCAAGAGACCCAGTACTTC; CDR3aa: CASSMTGPQETQYF
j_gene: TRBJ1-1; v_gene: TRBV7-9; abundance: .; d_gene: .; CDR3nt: TGTGCCAGCAGCTCCCCCGCGGACAGTATGAACACTGAAGCTTTCTTT; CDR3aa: CASSSPADSMNTEAFF
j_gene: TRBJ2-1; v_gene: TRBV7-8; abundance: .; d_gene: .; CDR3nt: TGTGCCAGCAGCTTATCGGGGGTGACCCATTTTGATGAGCAGTTCTTC; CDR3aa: CASSLSGVTHFDEQFF
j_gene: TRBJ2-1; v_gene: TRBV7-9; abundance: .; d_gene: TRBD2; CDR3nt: TGTGCCAGCAGCGACTACTCGGGGGGGTTTATTGAGCAGTTCTTC; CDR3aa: CASSDYSGGFIEQFF
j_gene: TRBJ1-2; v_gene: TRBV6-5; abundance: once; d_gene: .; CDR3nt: TGTGCCAGCAGTTTCCATCAGGGTCGTGGCTACACCTTC; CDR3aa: CASSFHQGRGYTF
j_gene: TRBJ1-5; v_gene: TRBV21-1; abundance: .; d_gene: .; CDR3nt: TGTGCCAGCAGCAAAAGGGGAGGACAGGGTGGTTTACGTCAGCCCCAGCATTTT; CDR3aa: CASSKRGGQGGLRQPQHF
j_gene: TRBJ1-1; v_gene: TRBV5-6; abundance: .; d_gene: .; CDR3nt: TGTGCCAGCAGCTTGATTGGGGCCTCCGGAGCTTTCTTT; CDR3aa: CASSLIGASGAFF
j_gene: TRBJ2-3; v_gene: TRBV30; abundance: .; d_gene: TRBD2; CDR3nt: TGTGCCTGGAGTATCGGGGGGGGCACAGATACGCAGTATTTT; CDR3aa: CAWSIGGGTDTQYF
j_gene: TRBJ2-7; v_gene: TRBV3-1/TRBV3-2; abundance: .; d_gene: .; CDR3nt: TGTGCCAGCAGCCATCAGGTGTCCTACGAGCAGTACTTC; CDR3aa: CASSHQVSYEQYF
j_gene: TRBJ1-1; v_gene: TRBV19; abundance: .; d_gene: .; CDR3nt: TGTGCCAGTACCCCAACCACCATACGCTCGGGAGCTTTCTTT; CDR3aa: CASTPTTIRSGAFF
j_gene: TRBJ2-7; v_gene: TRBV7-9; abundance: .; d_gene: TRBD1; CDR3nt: TGTGCCAGCAGCCAGGGACAGATGATCTACGAGCAGTACTTC; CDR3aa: CASSQGQMIYEQYF
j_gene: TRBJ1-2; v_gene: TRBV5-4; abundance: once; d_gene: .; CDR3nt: TGTGCCAGCCCAGCGGGGAACGGCTACACCTTC; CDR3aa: CASPAGNGYTF
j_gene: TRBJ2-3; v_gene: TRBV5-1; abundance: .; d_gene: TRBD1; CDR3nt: TGCGCCAGCAGCTCCGGAGACTACAGGGGAGGCACAGATACGCAGTATTTT; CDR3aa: CASSSGDYRGGTDTQYF
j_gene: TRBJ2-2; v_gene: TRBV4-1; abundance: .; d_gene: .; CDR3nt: TGCGCCAGCAGCCAAGATTCGGCAGGGTCTAACACCGGGGAGCTGTTTTTT; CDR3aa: CASSQDSAGSNTGELFF
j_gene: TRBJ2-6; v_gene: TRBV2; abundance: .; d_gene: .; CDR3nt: TGTGCCAGCAGTGTCCGCTCTGGGGCCAACGTCCTGACTTTC; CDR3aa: CASSVRSGANVLTF
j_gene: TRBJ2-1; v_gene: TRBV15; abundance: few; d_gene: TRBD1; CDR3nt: TGTGCCACCAGCAGAGTTCTAGGGGGCGAAGCAAGTGAGCAGTTCTTC; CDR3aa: CATSRVLGGEASEQFF
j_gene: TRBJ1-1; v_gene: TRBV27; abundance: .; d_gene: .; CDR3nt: TGTGCCAGCAGTTTGGAGGTGGACACTGAAGCTTTCTTT; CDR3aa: CASSLEVDTEAFF
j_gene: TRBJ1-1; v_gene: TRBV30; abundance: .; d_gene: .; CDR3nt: TGTGCCTGGACGAGGGTTGCGAACACTGAAGCTTTCTTT; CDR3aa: CAWTRVANTEAFF
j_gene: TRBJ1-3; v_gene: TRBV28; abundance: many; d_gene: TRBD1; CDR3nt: TGTGCCAGCAGCTCCTCTCAAGACAGGGGGATCTCTGGAAACACCATATATTTT; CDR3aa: CASSSSQDRGISGNTIYF
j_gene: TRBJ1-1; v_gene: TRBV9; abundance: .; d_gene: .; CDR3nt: TGTGCCAGCAGCTCCCGGGACTCTTCAATTTTCTTT; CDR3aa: CASSSRDSSIFF
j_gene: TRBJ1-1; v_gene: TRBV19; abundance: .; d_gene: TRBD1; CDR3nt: TGTGCCAGTAGAGTTATGGGGTTACAGGGGGCAACTGAAGCTTTCTTT; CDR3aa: CASRVMGLQGATEAFF
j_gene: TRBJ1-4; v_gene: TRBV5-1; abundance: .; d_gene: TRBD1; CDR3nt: TGCGCCAGCAGCTCGAGGACAGGGAGTAATGAAAAACTGTTTTTT; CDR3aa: CASSSRTGSNEKLFF
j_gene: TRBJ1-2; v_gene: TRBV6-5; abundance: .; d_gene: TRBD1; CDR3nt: TGTGCCAGCAGTTTCACCGGGACAGGGGACTATGGCTACACCTTC; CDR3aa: CASSFTGTGDYGYTF
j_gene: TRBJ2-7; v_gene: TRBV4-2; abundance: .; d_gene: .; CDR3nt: TGTGCCAGCAGCCAAGGGGTCACCGAGGTAGGTTACGAGCAGTACTTC; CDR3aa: CASSQGVTEVGYEQYF
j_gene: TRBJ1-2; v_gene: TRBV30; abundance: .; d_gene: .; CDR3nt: TGTGCCTGGAGTCCTTCCGGGGACTATGGCTACACCTTC; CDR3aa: CAWSPSGDYGYTF
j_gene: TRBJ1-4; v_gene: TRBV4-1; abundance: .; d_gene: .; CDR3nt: TGCGCCAGCAGCCAAGGGACAGCCCGAGGTGAAAAACTGTTTTTT; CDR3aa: CASSQGTARGEKLFF
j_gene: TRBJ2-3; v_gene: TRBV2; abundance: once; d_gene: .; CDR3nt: TGTGCCAGCAGTTATGACTTGGGCACAGATACGCAGTATTTT; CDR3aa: CASSYDLGTDTQYF
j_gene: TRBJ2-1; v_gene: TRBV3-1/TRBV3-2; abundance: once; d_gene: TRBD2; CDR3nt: TGTGCCAGCAGCCCCTTAGCGGGGTACGAGCAGTTCTTC; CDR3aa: CASSPLAGYEQFF
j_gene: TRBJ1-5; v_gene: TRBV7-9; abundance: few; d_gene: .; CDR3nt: TGTGCCAGCAGCTTGGGGGGAGATCAGCCCCAGCATTTT; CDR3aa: CASSLGGDQPQHF
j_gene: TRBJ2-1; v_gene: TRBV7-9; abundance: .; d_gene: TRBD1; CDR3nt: TGTGCCAGCAGCCCAGAGTACCCCACAGGGGGCTCCTACAATGAGCAGTTCTTC; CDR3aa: CASSPEYPTGGSYNEQFF
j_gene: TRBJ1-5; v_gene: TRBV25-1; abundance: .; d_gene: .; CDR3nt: TGTGCCAGCAGTGATGGAGGATCTCCGGCAAATCAGCCCCAGCATTTT; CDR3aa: CASSDGGSPANQPQHF
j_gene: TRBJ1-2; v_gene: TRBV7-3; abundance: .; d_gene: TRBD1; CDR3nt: TGTGCCAGCAGCCCGCACGCGCCGGGACAGGGGAATGGCTACACCTTC; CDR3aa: CASSPHAPGQGNGYTF
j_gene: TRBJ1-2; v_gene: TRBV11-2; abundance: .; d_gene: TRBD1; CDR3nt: TGTGCCAGCAGCATCGGGACAGATTCTAACTATGGCTACACCTTC; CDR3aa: CASSIGTDSNYGYTF
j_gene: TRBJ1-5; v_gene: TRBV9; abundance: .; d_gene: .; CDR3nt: TGTGCCAGCAGCCCAAACGAGGGACAATCTGGTAATCAGCCCCAGCATTTT; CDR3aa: CASSPNEGQSGNQPQHF
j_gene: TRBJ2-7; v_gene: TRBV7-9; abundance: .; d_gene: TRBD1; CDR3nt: TGTGCCAGCAGCTTACAACAGGGGGCCTACGAGCAGTACTTC; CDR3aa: CASSLQQGAYEQYF
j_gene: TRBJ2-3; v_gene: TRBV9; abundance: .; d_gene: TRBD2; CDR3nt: TGTGCCAGCAGCGTTAGCGGGGGAAGCACAGATACGCAGTATTTT; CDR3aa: CASSVSGGSTDTQYF
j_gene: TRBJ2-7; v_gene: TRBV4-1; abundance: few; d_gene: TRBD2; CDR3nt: TGCGCCAGCAGCTTAAGAGTGGGGGCGGGAGGGTACGAGCAGTACTTC; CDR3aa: CASSLRVGAGGYEQYF
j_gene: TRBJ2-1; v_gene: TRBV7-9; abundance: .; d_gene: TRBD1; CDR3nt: TGTGCCAGCAGCTCTAGGACAGGATACAATGAGCAGTTCTTC; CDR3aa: CASSSRTGYNEQFF
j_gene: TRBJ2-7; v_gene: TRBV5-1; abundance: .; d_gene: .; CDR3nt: TGCGCCAGCAGCTTGTCGGCGGCTAGCCCTAGCTCCTACGAGCAGTACTTC; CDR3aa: CASSLSAASPSSYEQYF
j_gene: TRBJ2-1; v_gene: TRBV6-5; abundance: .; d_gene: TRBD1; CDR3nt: TGTGCCAGCAGTTTTACCGGGACAGGGCCCTACAATGAGCAGTTCTTC; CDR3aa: CASSFTGTGPYNEQFF
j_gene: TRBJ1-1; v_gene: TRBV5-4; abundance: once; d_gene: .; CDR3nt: TGTGCCAGCAGCTCAGCAGGACAGAACACTGAAGCTTTCTTT; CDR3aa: CASSSAGQNTEAFF
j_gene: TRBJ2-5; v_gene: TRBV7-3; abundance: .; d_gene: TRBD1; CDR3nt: TGTGCCAGCAGCCTAATGGGGACAGGGAAAGAGACCCAGTACTTC; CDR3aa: CASSLMGTGKETQYF
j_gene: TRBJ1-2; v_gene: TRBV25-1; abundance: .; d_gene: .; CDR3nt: TGTGCCAGCAGTGAATTCGCCGGGCAGGGCTTCTATGGCTACACCTTC; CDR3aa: CASSEFAGQGFYGYTF
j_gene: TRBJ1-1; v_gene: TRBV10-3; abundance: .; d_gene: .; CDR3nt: TGTGCCATCAGGAGACAGGAGGACACTGAAGCTTTCTTT; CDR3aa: CAIRRQEDTEAFF
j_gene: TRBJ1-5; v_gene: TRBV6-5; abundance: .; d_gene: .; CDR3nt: TGTGCCAGCGGAAGGGGTTGGGATCAGCCCCAGCATTTT; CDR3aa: CASGRGWDQPQHF
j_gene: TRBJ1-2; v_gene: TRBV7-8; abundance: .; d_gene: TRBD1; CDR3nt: TGTGCCAGCACCCCTTTGGCAGGGGGGTATGGCTACACCTTC; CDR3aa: CASTPLAGGYGYTF
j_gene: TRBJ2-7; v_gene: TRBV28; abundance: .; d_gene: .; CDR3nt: TGTGCCAGCAGTTGGAGTCTGACCTACGAGCAGTACTTC; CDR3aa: CASSWSLTYEQYF
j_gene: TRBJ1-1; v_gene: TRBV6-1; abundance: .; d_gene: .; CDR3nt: TGTGCCAGCAGTGAACGAGGCTCCCGTCCCTCGGAAGCTTTCTTT; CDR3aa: CASSERGSRPSEAFF
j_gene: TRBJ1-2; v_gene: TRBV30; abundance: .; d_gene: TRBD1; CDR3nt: TGTGCCTCCACACGGACAGGGGAGAACTATGGCTACACCTTC; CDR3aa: CASTRTGENYGYTF
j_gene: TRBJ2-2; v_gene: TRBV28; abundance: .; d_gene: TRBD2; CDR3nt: TGTGCCAGCAGTCGGACTAGCGGGAGCACCGGGGAGCTGTTTTTT; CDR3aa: CASSRTSGSTGELFF
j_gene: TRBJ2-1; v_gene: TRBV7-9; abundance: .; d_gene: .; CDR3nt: TGTGCCAGCAGCTTAGGGGGCCTCAGCCATGAGCAGTTCTTC; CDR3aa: CASSLGGLSHEQFF
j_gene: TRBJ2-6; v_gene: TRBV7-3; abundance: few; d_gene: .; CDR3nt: TGTGCCAGCAGCCCAGGGGTAGGGCGCTCCGGGGCCAACGTCCTGACTTTC; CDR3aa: CASSPGVGRSGANVLTF
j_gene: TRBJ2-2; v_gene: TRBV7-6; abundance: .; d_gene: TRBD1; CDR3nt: TGTGCCAGCAGCTTACAGGGGGCCGGGGAGCTGTTTTTT; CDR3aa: CASSLQGAGELFF